This entry concerns a single T cell receptor beta chain. What it binds is unknown. TCRdb's table, derived via immunoSEQ multiplex PCR, lists solely in-frame clones and lacks some. The table records around 30,000 clones, around 80% of them present only once. The CDR3 contains 14 residues. Germline-derived CDR1 and CDR2 are SGDLS and YYNGEE. Trimming shortened V by 0 bases and J by 0 bases, and 6 bases separated the two germline ends. The data derive from a study of PD-L1 blockade in urothelial cancer. On the study more broadly: Bladder-origin urothelial cancer in males covered about 85% of the 29 patients. Analysis of the blood was performed 3 weeks (second dose) and 6 weeks after treatment start.

Time point here: peripheral blood 6 weeks after treatment start. Study-level findings and limits: Below-median pretreatment blood TCR clonality was associated with improved progression-free and overall survival.

This chain connects TRBV9 to TRBJ1-2, with D uncertain. This specimen consisted of PBMCs, obtained around atezolizumab (anti-PD-L1) treatment. This receptor was identified in a man between 65 and 85 years old with urothelial cancer. CDR3 sequence: CASSVGTANYGYTF. The CDR3 nucleotides are TGTGCCAGCAGCGTAGGAACAGCTAACTATGGCTACACCTTC.